This T cell receptor beta chain was identified in a study of CD4 T cell repertoires in COVID-19. Profiling relied on immunoSEQ multiplex PCR, and the TCRdb table lists in-frame clones only, not all of them. The data hold 65,000 to 95,000 clones, with under 90% observed a single time. General study findings and limits: Sharing of several most expanded SARS-CoV-2-reactive clonotypes across memory subsets suggested intraclonal diversification. Between about 7 and 28% of SARS-CoV-2 clonotypes also appeared in SARS-CoV and/or HKU1 spike cultures.

A word on this clone: Its antigen is unidentified.

This clonotype was obtained from a human donor who had COVID-19. This specimen consisted of CD4+ T cells from peripheral blood, obtained after recovery from COVID-19.

CDR3 nucleotides: TGTGCCACCGGCCGGGGAGGGGAAGAGCAGTACTTC. Translation: CATGRGGEEQYF. The rearrangement joins TRBV12-3 or TRBV12-4 to TRBJ2-7; 7 bases match TRBD2. The CDR3 is made up of 12 amino acids. With 10 bases clipped from V and 7 bases from J, the junction kept 10 bases outside the gene matches.